This T cell receptor beta chain was sequenced during a study of human T cells and chemical hapten exposure. At the level of the study: Once 0.01% DPC had been applied to the upper back by patch test, readings were taken at 6 days.

As to time point: pre-sensitization, week 0. Treatment reported: therapeutic diphenylcyclopropenone sensitization with weekly scalp DPC. MiXCR, applied by TCRdb to the RACE reads, yields one record per CDR3 protein. The sample has about 80,000 distinct CDR3 sequences; less than 15% are singletons. The CDR3 has 16 amino acids. V shed 4 bases, J shed 1 base, and the junction held 5 bases outside the gene matches. Germline V gene data show CDR1 as LNHDA and CDR2 as SQIVND (reference sequence). The clonotype was recovered from a woman between 45 and 60 years old with alopecia areata. Some clones in this sample may be carry-over from other donors' samples. The starting material was whole blood, obtained in connection with sensitization to the hapten diphenylcyclopropenone (DPC). The chain is built from TRBV19 and TRBJ2-4, with 9 bases identical to TRBD1. CDR3 in DNA: TGTGCCAGTAGTAAACAGGGGGCGCCGGCCAAAAACATTCAGTACTTC. Protein sequence: CASSKQGAPAKNIQYF.